Below, one TCR beta chain is given with its context. The table came from immunoSEQ multiplex PCR; TCRdb's copy has only in-frame clones and leaves some out. The table shows about 1 million clones, with around 78% occurring only once. The sample originates from a study of shared clonotypes between healthy human individuals. Germline CDR1 LGHNA, CDR2 YSLEER. This CDR3 spans 16 amino acids. The V segment lost 0 bases and the J segment 3 bases; nucleotides outside the gene matches: 7. The clonotype was recovered from a man aged 18 to 30 in good health. Some clones in this sample may be carry-over from other donors' samples. Sequenced input: memory CD4+ T cells from PBMCs. Indicated subset: CD45RA-negative fraction. V usage is TRBV4-3 and J usage is TRBJ2-7; 8 positions match TRBD2. CDR3 sequence: CASSQELGTRFYEQYF. The CDR3 coding sequence is TGCGCCAGCAGCCAAGAGTTGGGGACTAGGTTCTACGAGCAGTACTTC.